The rows below give T cell receptor beta chains drawn from one sample of a study of T-cell memory formation after mild COVID-19. Using its own MiXCR run on the 5' RACE reads, TCRdb lists one record per CDR3 protein. The data contain 250,000 to 350,000 distinct CDR3 sequences, approximately 15% of them singletons. Input material: PBMCs or a T cell subset sorted from them (not recorded which). Source of these receptors: a man younger than 30 who had mild COVID-19 (a few samples of this study predate the infection). Cell type and time point are not known. The CDR3 runs from the conserved cysteine through the conserved F or W. Fields, in order: CDR3 length, D gene, J gene, clone size, V gene, CDR3 DNA, CDR3 protein. The D gene is left open where the match is weak. The size entry is marked missing in some rows and otherwise reads once, few, many or a size class.

12 | NA | TRBJ1-5 | NA | TRBV29-1 | TGCAGCGTTGGGACAAACAATCAGCCCCAGCATTTT | CSVGTNNQPQHF
14 | NA | TRBJ2-5 | NA | TRBV5-6 | TGTGCCAGCAGCTTGGCCAAAGGGGGAGAGACCCAGTACTTC | CASSLAKGGETQYF
12 | NA | TRBJ2-5 | few | TRBV20-1 | TGCAGTGGAAAAGCGGGTGCGGAGACCCAGTACTTC | CSGKAGAETQYF
14 | NA | TRBJ1-2 | few | TRBV20-1 | TGCAGTGCTAGAGATATGCTGATGGGCTATGGCTACACCTTC | CSARDMLMGYGYTF
14 | NA | TRBJ1-5 | few | TRBV30 | TGTGCCTGGAGTTTCGGACAGCGGAATCAGCCCCAGCATTTT | CAWSFGQRNQPQHF
15 | TRBD2 | TRBJ2-1 | many | TRBV5-1 | TGCGCCAGCAGCTCCGGCAGCGGGGGGGCCGATGAGCAGTTCTTC | CASSSGSGGADEQFF
13 | NA | TRBJ1-5 | NA | TRBV7-6 | TGTGCCAGCAGCCGGGACATTAATCAGCCCCAGCATTTT | CASSRDINQPQHF
15 | NA | TRBJ2-7 | NA | TRBV5-1 | TGCGCCAGCAGCCCCCTCGGGCAGGGTGAGTGGGAGCAGTACTTC | CASSPLGQGEWEQYF
15 | NA | TRBJ2-1 | few | TRBV6-5 | TGTGCCAGCAGTGCCGACAAGAAAACCTACAATGAGCAGTTCTTC | CASSADKKTYNEQFF
14 | NA | TRBJ2-3 | few | TRBV29-1 | TGCAGCGTTGAAGCAGGGAGAACCTCTGATACGCAGTATTTT | CSVEAGRTSDTQYF
16 | NA | TRBJ2-3 | few | TRBV19 | TGTGCCAGTAGTAGCCACGGGGGGCGGAGCACAGATACGCAGTATTTT | CASSSHGGRSTDTQYF
12 | TRBD1 | TRBJ1-1 | NA | TRBV19 | TGTGCCAGCGTTGACAGGGCCCCTAAAGCTTTCTTT | CASVDRAPKAFF
15 | TRBD2 | TRBJ2-3 | few | TRBV24-1 | TGTGCCACCAGTGATTTGCGGGGGGGCACAGATACGCAGTATTTT | CATSDLRGGTDTQYF
13 | NA | TRBJ1-2 | NA | TRBV6-6 | TGTGCCAGCAGGCCGGAGGGTCCATATGGCTACACCTTC | CASRPEGPYGYTF
12 | NA | TRBJ2-3 | NA | TRBV12-3/TRBV12-4 | TGTGCCAGCAGTTTTGAGGTGGATACGCAGTATTTT | CASSFEVDTQYF
17 | NA | TRBJ2-2 | NA | TRBV7-8 | TGTGCCAGCAGCTTAGGTCGGGCTCGACCGAACACCGGGGAGCTGTTTTTT | CASSLGRARPNTGELFF
18 | TRBD2 | TRBJ2-3 | NA | TRBV14 | TGTGCCAGCAGCCAAGATCAGGGAGCGGGGGCCCTCACAGATACGCAGTATTTT | CASSQDQGAGALTDTQYF
13 | NA | TRBJ2-5 | few | TRBV3-1 | TGTGCCAGCAGCCAAGAGGCTTGGGAGACCCAGTACTTC | CASSQEAWETQYF
14 | NA | TRBJ2-6 | few | TRBV7-9 | TGTGCCAGCCCTCCGGGGGAGTATGTCAACGTCCTGACTTTC | CASPPGEYVNVLTF
12 | NA | TRBJ1-5 | NA | TRBV5-6 | TGTGCCAGCAGCGGAATAGGTCAGCCCCAGCATTTT | CASSGIGQPQHF
17 | TRBD2 | TRBJ2-4 | NA | TRBV4-3 | TGCGCCAGCAGCTCCACCTCTAGCGGGGGAGCCAAAAACATTCAGTACTTC | CASSSTSSGGAKNIQYF
16 | TRBD2 | TRBJ2-3 | NA | TRBV5-1 | TGCGCCAGCAGCTTGGGGAGCGGGGGGGCCTCGGATACGCAGTATTTT | CASSLGSGGASDTQYF
15 | TRBD1 | TRBJ1-1 | few | TRBV7-9 | TGTGCCAGCAGCCTTTCACAGGGGGTAAAAACTGAAGCTTTCTTT | CASSLSQGVKTEAFF
12 | NA | TRBJ2-3 | NA | TRBV7-2 | TGTGCCAGCAGCGACTCCCCCGATACGCAGTATTTT | CASSDSPDTQYF
15 | TRBD1 | TRBJ1-3 | few | TRBV2 | TGTGCCGGACGAGCCGGGACAGGGGCTGGAAACACCATATATTTT | CAGRAGTGAGNTIYF
16 | TRBD2 | TRBJ2-1 | NA | TRBV29-1 | TGCAGCGTTGATCCCACTAGCGGGGGATCCTACAATGAGCAGTTCTTC | CSVDPTSGGSYNEQFF
14 | NA | TRBJ1-1 | NA | TRBV5-1 | TGCGCCAGCAGCCAAGACGTACTGAACACTGAAGCTTTCTTT | CASSQDVLNTEAFF
17 | NA | TRBJ1-2 | NA | TRBV4-3 | TGCGCCAGCAGCCAAGTTGGGGGGCAGCCTCTAGTTGGCGGCTACACCTTC | CASSQVGGQPLVGGYTF
16 | NA | TRBJ1-5 | many | TRBV4-1 | TGCGCCAGCAGCCAAGACCCAGGCCAGGTTTATCAGCCCCAGCATTTT | CASSQDPGQVYQPQHF
15 | TRBD2 | TRBJ2-1 | NA | TRBV20-1 | TGCAGTGCTAGAGAGGTTGCGGGGGTGGACAATGAGCAGTTCTTC | CSAREVAGVDNEQFF
15 | TRBD2 | TRBJ2-5 | once | TRBV27 | TGTGCCAGCAGTTTAACGGGGGGGGGAGTGGTCACCCAGTACTTC | CASSLTGGGVVTQYF
13 | NA | TRBJ2-5 | NA | TRBV2 | TGTGCCAGCTGGGGACCCCCAGGGGAGACCCAGTACTTC | CASWGPPGETQYF
14 | NA | TRBJ1-3 | many | TRBV4-3 | TGCGCCAGCAGCCAAGGGAATGGGGGAAACACCATATATTTT | CASSQGNGGNTIYF
15 | TRBD2 | TRBJ2-3 | NA | TRBV7-2 | TGTGCCAGCAGCTTAGAATCTAGCGGGGGCGATACGCAGTATTTT | CASSLESSGGDTQYF
15 | TRBD2 | TRBJ2-5 | few | TRBV6-5 | TGTGCCAGCAGTTACTCTACCGGGGGAGGGGAGACCCAGTACTTC | CASSYSTGGGETQYF
16 | TRBD2 | TRBJ2-7 | NA | TRBV5-1 | TGCGCCAGCAGCTTGGGAGGACTAGCGGGGGCTGGCGAGCAGTACTTC | CASSLGGLAGAGEQYF
15 | TRBD1 | TRBJ2-1 | few | TRBV5-1 | TGCGCCAGTATAACCGGGACAGGGATTTACAATGAGCAGTTCTTC | CASITGTGIYNEQFF
16 | TRBD2 | TRBJ2-2 | NA | TRBV13 | TGTGCCAGCAGCTCGGGACTAGGGATTAACACCGGGGAGCTGTTTTTT | CASSSGLGINTGELFF
13 | NA | TRBJ2-2 | few | TRBV7-2 | TGTGCCAGCAGCTCCGATATCACCGGGGAGCTGTTTTTT | CASSSDITGELFF
13 | NA | TRBJ2-3 | few | TRBV21-1 | TGTGCCAGCCCCTTTAAGAGCACAGATACGCAGTATTTT | CASPFKSTDTQYF
18 | TRBD1 | TRBJ1-2 | NA | TRBV4-1 | TGCGCCAGCAGCCCGCAGGGCCAAACCGGGACAGGGTGGGATGGCTACACCTTC | CASSPQGQTGTGWDGYTF
12 | TRBD1 | TRBJ2-1 | NA | TRBV4-1 | TGCGCCAGCAGGGGCACAGGGGTACGGCAGTTCTTC | CASRGTGVRQFF
14 | NA | TRBJ1-5 | few | TRBV4-1 | TGCGCCAGCAGCCCCGGACAGACCAATCAGCCCCAGCATTTT | CASSPGQTNQPQHF
15 | TRBD2 | TRBJ2-2 | few | TRBV6-6 | TGTGCCAGCAGTCAATCGGGACTAGCGGCCGGGGAGCTGTTTTTT | CASSQSGLAAGELFF
13 | NA | TRBJ2-5 | NA | TRBV7-9 | TGTGCCAGCAGCGGAGAGCGCCAAGAGACCCAGTACTTC | CASSGERQETQYF
13 | NA | TRBJ2-5 | few | TRBV20-1 | TGCAGTGCTAACCGGGCTCCCCAAGAGACCCAGTACTTC | CSANRAPQETQYF
14 | NA | TRBJ2-3 | NA | TRBV9 | TGTGCCAGCAGCGTTTTAGCGAGCACAGATACGCAGTATTTT | CASSVLASTDTQYF
15 | NA | TRBJ2-5 | many | TRBV4-3 | TGCGCCAGCAGCCCTAATGTAGGGGCTGGAGAGACCCAGTACTTC | CASSPNVGAGETQYF
14 | NA | TRBJ2-7 | NA | TRBV6-5 | TGTGCCAGCAGTTACTCGAGGGGGAGATACGAGCAGTACTTC | CASSYSRGRYEQYF
15 | TRBD2 | TRBJ2-3 | few | TRBV7-3 | TGTGCCAGCAGTATAGCGGGGGGCCCCACAGATACGCAGTATTTT | CASSIAGGPTDTQYF
12 | NA | TRBJ1-2 | NA | TRBV27 | TGTGCCAGCAGTAGCAGGGGAGGCGGCTACACCTTC | CASSSRGGGYTF
16 | TRBD1 | TRBJ2-7 | NA | TRBV12-3/TRBV12-4 | TGTGCCAGCAGTTTTAGGGGACAGGGGGTCTCCTACGAGCAGTACTTC | CASSFRGQGVSYEQYF
13 | NA | TRBJ2-7 | many | TRBV29-1 | TGCAGCGTTGAGCCAGGGGAAAACTACGAGCAGTACTTC | CSVEPGENYEQYF
16 | NA | TRBJ2-7 | many | TRBV12-3/TRBV12-4 | TGTGCCAGCATCTCTCCAGTCCAGGGGTCAAAATACGAGCAGTACTTC | CASISPVQGSKYEQYF
12 | NA | TRBJ1-2 | NA | TRBV12-3/TRBV12-4 | TGTGCCAGCAGCTTTCCCGGCGATGGCTACACCTTC | CASSFPGDGYTF
13 | NA | TRBJ2-7 | NA | TRBV18 | TGTGCCAGCTCACCACCGGCCCGCTACGAGCAGTACTTC | CASSPPARYEQYF
12 | NA | TRBJ1-1 | many | TRBV3-1 | TGTGCCAGCAGCCAGACCAGCGCTGAAGCTTTCTTT | CASSQTSAEAFF
15 | NA | TRBJ2-5 | few | TRBV5-1 | TGCGCCAGCACCCCTCGACCCGAATCAGTGGAGACCCAGTACTTC | CASTPRPESVETQYF
13 | NA | TRBJ2-5 | NA | TRBV5-1 | TGCGCCAGCAGCCAGCGACAGCAGGAGACCCAGTACTTC | CASSQRQQETQYF
16 | TRBD1 | TRBJ1-1 | NA | TRBV4-1 | TGCGCCAGCAGCCAACCGGCAGGGGGCCCGTATACTGAAGCTTTCTTT | CASSQPAGGPYTEAFF